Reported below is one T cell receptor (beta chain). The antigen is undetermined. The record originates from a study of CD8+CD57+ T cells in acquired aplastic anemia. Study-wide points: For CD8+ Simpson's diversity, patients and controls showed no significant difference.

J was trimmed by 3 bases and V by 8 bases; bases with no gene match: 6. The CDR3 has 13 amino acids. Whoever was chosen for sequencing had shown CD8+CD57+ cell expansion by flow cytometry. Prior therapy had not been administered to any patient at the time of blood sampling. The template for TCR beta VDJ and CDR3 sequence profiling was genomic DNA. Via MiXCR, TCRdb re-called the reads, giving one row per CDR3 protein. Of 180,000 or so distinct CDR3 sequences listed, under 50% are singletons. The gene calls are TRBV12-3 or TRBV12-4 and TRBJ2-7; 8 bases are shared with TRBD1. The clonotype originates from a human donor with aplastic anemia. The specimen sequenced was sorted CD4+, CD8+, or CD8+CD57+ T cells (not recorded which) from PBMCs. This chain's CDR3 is CASLRTGLYEQYF. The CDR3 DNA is TGTGCCAGCCTAAGGACAGGGCTCTACGAGCAGTACTTC.